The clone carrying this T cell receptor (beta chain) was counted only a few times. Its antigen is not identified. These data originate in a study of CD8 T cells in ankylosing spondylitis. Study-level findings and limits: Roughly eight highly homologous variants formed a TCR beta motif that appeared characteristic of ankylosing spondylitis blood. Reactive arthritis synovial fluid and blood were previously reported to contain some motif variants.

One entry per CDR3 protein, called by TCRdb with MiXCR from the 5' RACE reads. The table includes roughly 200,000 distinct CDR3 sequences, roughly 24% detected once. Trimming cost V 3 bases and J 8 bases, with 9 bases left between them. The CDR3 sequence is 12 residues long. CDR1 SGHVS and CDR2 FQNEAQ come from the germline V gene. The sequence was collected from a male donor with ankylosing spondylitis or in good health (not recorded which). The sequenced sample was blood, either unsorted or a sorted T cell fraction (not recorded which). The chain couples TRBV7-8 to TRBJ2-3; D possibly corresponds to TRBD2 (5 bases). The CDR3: CASSLDWTTQYF. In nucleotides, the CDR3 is TGTGCCAGCAGCTTGGACTGGACTACGCAGTATTTT.